This T cell receptor beta chain was identified during a study of blood T cell repertoires in COVID-19. Authors' methods: The assay estimated nucleated cells by amplifying reference gene primers. Sequencing used immunoSEQ multiplex PCR; TCRdb keeps in-frame clones, though not all of them. That table supplies the V and J calls and clone size; D and trimming were determined from the DNA. Found here are approximately 89,000 clones, about four fifths of them singletons; the top ten hold about 5.7%. This CDR3 has 13 amino acids. Germline lookup yields CDR1 SGHRS and CDR2 YFSETQ. Deletions cut 4 bases from V and 8 bases from J, with 10 bases between.

The source of this sequence is a man between 65 and 80 years old with COVID-19, enrolled during active disease. The chain uses TRBV5-1 and TRBJ1-6; D ambiguous. Sample: peripheral blood. The CDR3 sequence: CASSRESDSPLHF. DNA of the CDR3: TGCGCCAGCAGCCGGGAATCGGATTCACCCCTCCACTTT.